This record looks at one T cell receptor (beta chain) sequence and its context. This entry is derived from a study of shared T cell receptors in the human thymus. The table came from immunoSEQ multiplex PCR; TCRdb's copy has only in-frame clones and leaves some out. The sample holds about 610,000 clones; 70% to 90% are singletons and the top ten take over 0.008%. This CDR3 has 16 amino acids. With 1 base removed from V and 4 bases from J, the gap between germline ends came to 14 bases. Germline V gene data show CDR1 as SEHNR and CDR2 as FQNEAQ (reference sequence). These data also formed part of another study, on human thymus T cells. Per that study: Serving as donors were healthy Finnish infants, each of whom was having open corrective surgery for congenital heart defects. Thymus tissue for the work was resected from patients undergoing corrective heart surgery. Gene usage (both V and J) appeared biased in thymic and blood repertoires. Related reports documented highly overlapping thymic repertoires among unrelated individuals.

The V call is TRBV7-9, the J call TRBJ2-1, with D maybe TRBD2 (6 bases). This TCR was sampled from a boy under two years old with a congenital heart defect. What was sequenced was thymocytes. The CDR3 DNA is TGTGCCAGCAGCTTAGGTCGGCGGAGGGATTACAATGAGCAGTTCTTC. Its translation is CASSLGRRRDYNEQFF. Using reference TRBV7-9 and TRBJ2-1 for the parts outside the CDR3, the full variable domain is DTGVSQNPRHKITKRGQNVTFRCDPISEHNRLYWYRQTLGQGPEFLTYFQNEAQLEKSRLLSDRFSAERPKGSFSTLEIQRTEQGDSAMYLCASSLGRRRDYNEQFFGPGTRLTVL.